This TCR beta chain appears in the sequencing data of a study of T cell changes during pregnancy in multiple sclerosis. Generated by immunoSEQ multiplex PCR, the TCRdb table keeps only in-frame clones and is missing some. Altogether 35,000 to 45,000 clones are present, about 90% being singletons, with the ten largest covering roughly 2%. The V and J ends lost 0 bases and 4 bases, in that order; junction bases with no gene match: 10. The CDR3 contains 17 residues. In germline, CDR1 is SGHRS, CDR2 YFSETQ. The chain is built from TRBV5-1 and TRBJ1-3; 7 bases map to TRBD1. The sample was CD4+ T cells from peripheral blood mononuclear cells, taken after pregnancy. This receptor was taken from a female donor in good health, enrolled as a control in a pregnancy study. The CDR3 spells CASSLGFDRETGNTIYF. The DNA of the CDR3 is TGCGCCAGCAGCTTGGGCTTCGACAGGGAGACAGGAAACACCATATATTTT.